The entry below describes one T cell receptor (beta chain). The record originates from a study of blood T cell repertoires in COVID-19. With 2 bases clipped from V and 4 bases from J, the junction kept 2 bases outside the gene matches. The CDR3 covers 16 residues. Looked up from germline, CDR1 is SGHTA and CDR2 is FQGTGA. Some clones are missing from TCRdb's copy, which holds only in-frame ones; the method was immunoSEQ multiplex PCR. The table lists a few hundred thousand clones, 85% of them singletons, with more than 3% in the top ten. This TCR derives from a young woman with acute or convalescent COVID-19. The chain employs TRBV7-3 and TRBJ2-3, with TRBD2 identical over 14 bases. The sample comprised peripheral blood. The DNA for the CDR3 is TGTGCCAGCAGCTTATCGACTAGCGGGGGGGCAGATACGCAGTATTTT. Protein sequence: CASSLSTSGGADTQYF.